Listed below are T cell receptor beta chains from one sample, sequenced in a study of blood T cell repertoires in COVID-19. Sequencing was performed with immunoSEQ multiplex PCR; in TCRdb, only in-frame clones are kept and a portion is missing. The sample yields some 490,000 clones, approximately 86% seen once. Sequences were obtained from PBMCs or T cells enriched from blood (not recorded which). All receptors derive from a woman between 55 and 75 years old who had recovered from COVID-19. Both conserved end residues are part of each CDR3. A D gene is named only where the DNA matches it firmly. Part of the rows lack a size; the others show once, few, many or a class for expanded clones.

NA	TRBV6-2/TRBV6-3	once	TRBJ1-1	14	CASSWAGLNTEAFF	TGTGCCAGCAGTTGGGCCGGTTTGAACACTGAAGCTTTCTTT
TRBD1	TRBV2	NA	TRBJ1-2	15	CASRKNRDRVYGYTF	TGTGCCAGCAGGAAAAACCGGGACAGGGTCTATGGCTACACCTTC
NA	TRBV18	once	TRBJ1-1	16	CASSPYSGGVNTEAFF	TGTGCCAGCTCACCTTACTCGGGGGGGGTGAACACTGAAGCTTTCTTT
NA	TRBV20-1	NA	TRBJ1-2	11	CRCRGIYGYTF	TGCCGTTGCAGGGGTATATATGGCTACACCTTC
TRBD1	TRBV19	few	TRBJ1-5	16	CASTLDRAHLYQPQHF	TGTGCCAGTACCCTGGACAGGGCACACCTCTATCAGCCCCAGCATTTT
TRBD2	TRBV7-6	NA	TRBJ2-5	15	CASQTSGGAGETQYF	TGTGCCAGCCAGACTAGCGGGGGGGCCGGGGAGACCCAGTACTTC
NA	TRBV3-1/TRBV3-2	NA	TRBJ1-1	14	CASSHSIGPRRAFF	TGTGCCAGCAGCCATTCCATTGGGCCCCGACGAGCTTTCTTT
NA	TRBV5-6	NA	TRBJ2-4	14	CASSPGWGENIQYF	TGTGCCAGCAGCCCAGGGTGGGGCGAAAACATTCAGTACTTC
NA	TRBV3-1/TRBV3-2	NA	TRBJ2-5	13	CASSPRGAETQYF	TGTGCCAGCAGCCCCCGCGGGGCAGAGACCCAGTACTTC
NA	TRBV3-1/TRBV3-2	NA	TRBJ2-3	15	CASSHLRDSTDTQYF	TGTGCCAGCAGCCATCTCAGGGATAGCACAGATACGCAGTATTTT
NA	TRBV7-9	NA	TRBJ2-1	13	CASSLTSYNEQFF	TGTGCCAGCAGCTTAACTAGCTACAATGAGCAGTTCTTC
NA	TRBV11-3	NA	TRBJ2-1	17	CASSIPWGGPVAYEQFF	TGTGCCAGCAGCATTCCCTGGGGGGGCCCGGTTGCCTATGAGCAGTTCTTC
NA	TRBV19	NA	TRBJ1-3	14	CASSLTGTGNTIYF	TGTGCCAGTAGCCTCACAGGGACTGGAAACACCATATATTTT